The source of this T cell receptor beta chain is a study of memory CD4+ T cells and cytomegalovirus serostatus. Across the study: Healthy Belgian adult donors included about nine CMV-positive and fewer than 25 CMV-negative people. Findings and limits, study-wide: About 40% of the roughly 150 known CMV-associated TCRbeta sequences appeared in CD4+ memory.

The sort gate was single viable CD3+CD4+CD8-CD45RO+ cells for memory CD4+ T cells. Donors' CMV status reflects serum IgG against pp150, pp28, p38, p52. CD4+ T cells were isolated by positive magnetic selection. The V and J ends lost 1 base and 3 bases, in that order; junction bases with no gene match: 8. Germline CDR1 and CDR2: SGHRS and YFSETQ. This CDR3 spans 16 amino acids. In regard to this clone: Its antigen remains unidentified.

The assay was immunoSEQ multiplex PCR, and TCRdb's table has in-frame clones only and misses some. The sample holds 50,000 to 75,000 clones; roughly four fifths are singletons and the top ten take roughly 0.88%. The rearrangement joins TRBV5-1 to TRBJ2-7; 9 nucleotides align to TRBD1. This sequence was found in an adult in good health and CMV-seronegative. Sequencing was carried out using memory CD4+ T cells from blood. The CDR3 here is CASSLSHRGRFYEQYF. CDR3 coding DNA: TGCGCCAGCAGCTTGAGTCACAGGGGGCGATTCTACGAGCAGTACTTC.